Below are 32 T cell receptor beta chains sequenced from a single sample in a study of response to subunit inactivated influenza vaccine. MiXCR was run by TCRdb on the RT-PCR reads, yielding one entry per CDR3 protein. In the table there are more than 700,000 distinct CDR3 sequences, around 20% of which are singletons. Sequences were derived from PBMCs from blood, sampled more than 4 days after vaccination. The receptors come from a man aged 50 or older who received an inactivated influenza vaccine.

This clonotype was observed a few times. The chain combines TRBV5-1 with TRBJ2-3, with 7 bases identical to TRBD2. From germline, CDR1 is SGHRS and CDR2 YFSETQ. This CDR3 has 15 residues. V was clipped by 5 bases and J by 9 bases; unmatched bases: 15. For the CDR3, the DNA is TGCGCCAGCAGTTACGGGACTACCGACGTTTTGACGCAGTATTTT. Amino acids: CASSYGTTDVLTQYF.

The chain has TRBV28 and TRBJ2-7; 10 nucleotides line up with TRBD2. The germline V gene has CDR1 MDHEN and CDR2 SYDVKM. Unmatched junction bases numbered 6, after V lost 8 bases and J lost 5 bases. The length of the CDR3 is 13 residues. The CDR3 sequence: CASLGLATNEQYF. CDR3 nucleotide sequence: TGTGCCAGCCTGGGACTAGCGACCAACGAGCAGTACTTC.

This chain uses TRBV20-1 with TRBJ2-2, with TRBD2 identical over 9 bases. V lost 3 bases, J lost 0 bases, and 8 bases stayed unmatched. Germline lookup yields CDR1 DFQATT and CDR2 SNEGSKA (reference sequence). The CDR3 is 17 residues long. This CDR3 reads CSARGVAGVANTGELFF. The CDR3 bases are TGCAGTGCTAGGGGGGTAGCGGGAGTCGCGAACACCGGGGAGCTGTTTTTT.

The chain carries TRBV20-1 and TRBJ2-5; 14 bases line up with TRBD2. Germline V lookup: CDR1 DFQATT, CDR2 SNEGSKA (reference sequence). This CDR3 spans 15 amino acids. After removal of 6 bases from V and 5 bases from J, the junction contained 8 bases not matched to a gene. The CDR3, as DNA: TGCAGTGCGAGAAGACTAGCGGGGGGGACTGAGACCCAGTACTTC. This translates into CSARRLAGGTETQYF.

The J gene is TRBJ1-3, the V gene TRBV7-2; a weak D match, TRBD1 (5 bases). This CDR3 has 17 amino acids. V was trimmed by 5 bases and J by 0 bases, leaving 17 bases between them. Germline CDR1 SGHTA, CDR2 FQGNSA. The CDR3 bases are TGTGCCAGCAGCCTGTCCATGGGACCGAGCTCTGGAAACACCATATATTTT. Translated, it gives CASSLSMGPSSGNTIYF.

CDR3 region: CSARVPGSAKNIQYF. The CDR3 DNA sequence: TGCAGTGCTAGGGTCCCGGGGTCAGCCAAAAACATTCAGTACTTC. The chain combines TRBV20-1 with TRBJ2-4; a weak D match, TRBD2 (5 bases). V lost 3 bases and J 0 bases, leaving 12 bases between the germline ends. The CDR3 extends over 15 amino acids. The germline CDR1 and CDR2 sequences are DFQATT and SNEGSKA (reference sequence).

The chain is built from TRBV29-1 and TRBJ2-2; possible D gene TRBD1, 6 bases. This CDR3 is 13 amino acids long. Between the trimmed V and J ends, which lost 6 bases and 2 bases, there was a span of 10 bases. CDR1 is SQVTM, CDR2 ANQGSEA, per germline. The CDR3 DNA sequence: TGCAGCGTCGGGACAATCAACACCGGGGAGCTGTTTTTT. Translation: CSVGTINTGELFF.

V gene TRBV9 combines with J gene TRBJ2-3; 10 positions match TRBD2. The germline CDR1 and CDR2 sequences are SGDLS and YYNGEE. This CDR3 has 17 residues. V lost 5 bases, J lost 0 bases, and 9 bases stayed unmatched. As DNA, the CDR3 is TGTGCCAGCAGTGCCGCCCTAGCGGGGGCTAGCACAGATACGCAGTATTTT. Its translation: CASSAALAGASTDTQYF.

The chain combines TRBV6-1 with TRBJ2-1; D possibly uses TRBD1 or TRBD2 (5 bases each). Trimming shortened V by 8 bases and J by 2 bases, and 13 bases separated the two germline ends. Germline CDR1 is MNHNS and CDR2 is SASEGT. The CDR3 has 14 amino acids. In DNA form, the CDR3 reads TGTGCCAGCGGGGGTGAGGCCCCCTACAATGAGCAGTTCTTC. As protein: CASGGEAPYNEQFF.

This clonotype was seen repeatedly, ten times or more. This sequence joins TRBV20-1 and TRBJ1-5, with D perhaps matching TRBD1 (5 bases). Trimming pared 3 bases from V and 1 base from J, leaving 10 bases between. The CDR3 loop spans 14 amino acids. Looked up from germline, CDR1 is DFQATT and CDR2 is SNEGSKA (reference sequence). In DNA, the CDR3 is TGCAGTGCTAGCGGGTGGGGGAGCAATCAGCCCCAGCATTTT. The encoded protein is CSASGWGSNQPQHF.

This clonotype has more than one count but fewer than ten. The chain's CDR3 is CASSLAPMGRHTSYNEQFF. The CDR3 nucleotides read TGCGCCAGCAGCTTGGCCCCCATGGGGCGCCATACCTCCTACAATGAGCAGTTCTTC. The J gene is TRBJ2-1, the V gene TRBV5-1; tentative D call: TRBD1 (5 bases). V shed 0 bases and J shed 0 bases, with 19 bases lying between them. From germline, CDR1 is SGHRS and CDR2 YFSETQ. This CDR3 has 19 amino acids.

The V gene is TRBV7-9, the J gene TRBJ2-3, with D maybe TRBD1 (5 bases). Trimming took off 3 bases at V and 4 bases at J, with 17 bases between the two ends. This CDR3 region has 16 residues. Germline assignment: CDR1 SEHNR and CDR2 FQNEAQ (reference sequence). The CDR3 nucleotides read TGTGCCAGCAGCTTTGCCTCCAGGGTTCGCGCAGATACGCAGTATTTT. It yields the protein CASSFASRVRADTQYF.

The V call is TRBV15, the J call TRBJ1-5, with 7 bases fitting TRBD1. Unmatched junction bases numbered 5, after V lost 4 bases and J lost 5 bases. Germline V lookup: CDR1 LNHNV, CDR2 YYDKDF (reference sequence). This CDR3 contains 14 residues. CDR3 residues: CATSKPTGHQPQHF. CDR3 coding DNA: TGTGCCACCAGCAAGCCGACAGGGCATCAGCCCCAGCATTTT.

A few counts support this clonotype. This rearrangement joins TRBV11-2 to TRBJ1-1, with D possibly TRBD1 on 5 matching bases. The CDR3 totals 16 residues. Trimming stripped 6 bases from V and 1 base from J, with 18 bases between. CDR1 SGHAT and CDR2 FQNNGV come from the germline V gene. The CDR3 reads CASRPRGAGWNTEAFF. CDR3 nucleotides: TGTGCCAGCAGACCTCGAGGGGCAGGATGGAACACTGAAGCTTTCTTT.

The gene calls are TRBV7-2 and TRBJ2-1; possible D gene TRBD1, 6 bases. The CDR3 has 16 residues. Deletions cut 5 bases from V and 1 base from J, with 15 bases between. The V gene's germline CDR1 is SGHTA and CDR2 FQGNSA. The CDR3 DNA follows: TGTGCCAGCAGCGCAGAGGGGGTAGGGTCCTACAATGAGCAGTTCTTC. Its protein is CASSAEGVGSYNEQFF. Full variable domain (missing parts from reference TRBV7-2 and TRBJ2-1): GAGVSQSPSNKVTEKGKDVELRCDPISGHTALYWYRQSLGQGLEFLIYFQGNSAPDKSGLPSDRFSAERTGGSVSTLTIQRTQQEDSAVYLCASSAEGVGSYNEQFFGPGTRLTVL.

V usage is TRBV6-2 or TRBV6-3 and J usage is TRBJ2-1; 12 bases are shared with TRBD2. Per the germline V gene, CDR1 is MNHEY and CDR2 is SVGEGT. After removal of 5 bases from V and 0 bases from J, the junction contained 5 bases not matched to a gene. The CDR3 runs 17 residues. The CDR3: CASSPRTSGISYNEQFF. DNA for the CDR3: TGTGCCAGCAGTCCCCGGACTAGCGGGATCTCCTACAATGAGCAGTTCTTC.

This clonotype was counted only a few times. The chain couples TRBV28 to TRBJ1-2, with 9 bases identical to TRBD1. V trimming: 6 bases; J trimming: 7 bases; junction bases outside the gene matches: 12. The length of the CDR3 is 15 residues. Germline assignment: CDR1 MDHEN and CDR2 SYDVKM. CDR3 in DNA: TGTGCCAGCAGCCCGGGGGGGACAGGGTCATCTGGCTACACCTTC. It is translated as CASSPGGTGSSGYTF.

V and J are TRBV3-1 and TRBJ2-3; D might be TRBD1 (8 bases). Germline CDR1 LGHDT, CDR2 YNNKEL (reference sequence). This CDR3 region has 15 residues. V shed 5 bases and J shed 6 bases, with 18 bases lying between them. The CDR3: CASSYRGGRADTQYF. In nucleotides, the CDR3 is TGTGCCAGCAGCTACAGGGGGGGCCGAGCGGATACGCAGTATTTT.

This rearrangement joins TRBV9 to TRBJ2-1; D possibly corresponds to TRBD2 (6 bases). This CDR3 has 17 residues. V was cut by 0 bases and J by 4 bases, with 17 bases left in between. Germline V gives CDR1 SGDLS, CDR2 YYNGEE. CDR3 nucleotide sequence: TGTGCCAGCAGCGTAGAGTCCGGGTCTAGCGCTTACAATGAGCAGTTCTTC. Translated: CASSVESGSSAYNEQFF.

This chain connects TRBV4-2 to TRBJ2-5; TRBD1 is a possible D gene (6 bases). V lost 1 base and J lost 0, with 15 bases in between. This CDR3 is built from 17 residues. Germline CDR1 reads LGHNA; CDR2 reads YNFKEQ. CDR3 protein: CASSQAHLQGYQETQYF. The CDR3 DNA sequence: TGTGCCAGCAGCCAAGCCCACCTCCAGGGGTACCAAGAGACCCAGTACTTC.

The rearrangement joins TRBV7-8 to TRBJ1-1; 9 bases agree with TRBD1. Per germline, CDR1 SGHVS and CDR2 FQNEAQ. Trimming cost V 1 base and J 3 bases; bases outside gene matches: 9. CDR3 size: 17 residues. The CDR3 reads CASSLDRGLIGDTEAFF. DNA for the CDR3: TGTGCCAGCAGCTTAGACAGGGGGCTTATTGGGGACACTGAAGCTTTCTTT.

This CDR3 reads CASSVTGVGQPQHF. The CDR3 DNA reads as TGTGCCAGCAGTGTGACAGGGGTCGGGCAGCCCCAGCATTTT. The chain is built from TRBV6-1 and TRBJ1-5; 8 bases line up with TRBD1. V trimming: 4 bases; J trimming: 7 bases; junction bases outside the gene matches: 6. This CDR3 has 14 amino acids. Germline values: CDR1 MNHNS, CDR2 SASEGT.

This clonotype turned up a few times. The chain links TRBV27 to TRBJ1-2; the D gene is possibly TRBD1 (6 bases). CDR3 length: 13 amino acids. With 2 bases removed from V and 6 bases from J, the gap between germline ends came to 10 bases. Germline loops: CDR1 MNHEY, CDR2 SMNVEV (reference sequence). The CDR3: CASSLNRVHGYTF. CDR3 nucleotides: TGTGCCAGCAGTTTAAACAGGGTGCATGGCTACACCTTC.

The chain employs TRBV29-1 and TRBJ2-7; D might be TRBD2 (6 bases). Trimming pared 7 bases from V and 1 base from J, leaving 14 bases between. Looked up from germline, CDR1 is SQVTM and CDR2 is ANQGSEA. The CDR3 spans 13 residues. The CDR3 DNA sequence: TGCAGCGGTGGGCCAGGGACTTCCTACGAGCAGTACTTC. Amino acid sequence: CSGGPGTSYEQYF.

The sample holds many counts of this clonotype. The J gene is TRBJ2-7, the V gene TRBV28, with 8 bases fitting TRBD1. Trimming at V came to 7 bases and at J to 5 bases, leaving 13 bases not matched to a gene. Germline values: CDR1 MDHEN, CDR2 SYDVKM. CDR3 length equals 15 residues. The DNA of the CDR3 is TGTGCCAGCACCCTCGGACAGGGTGAACTGGACGAGCAGTACTTC. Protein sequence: CASTLGQGELDEQYF.

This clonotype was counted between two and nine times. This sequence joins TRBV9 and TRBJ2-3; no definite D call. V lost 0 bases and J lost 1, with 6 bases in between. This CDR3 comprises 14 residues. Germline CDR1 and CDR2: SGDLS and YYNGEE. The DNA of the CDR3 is TGTGCCAGCAGCGTAGACCCGCGCACAGATACGCAGTATTTT. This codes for CASSVDPRTDTQYF.

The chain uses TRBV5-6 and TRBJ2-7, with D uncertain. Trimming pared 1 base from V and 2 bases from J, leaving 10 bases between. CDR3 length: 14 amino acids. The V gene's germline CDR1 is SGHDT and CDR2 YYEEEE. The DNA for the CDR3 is TGTGCCAGCAGCTTGCTGACGGTTCCCTACGAGCAGTACTTC. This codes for CASSLLTVPYEQYF. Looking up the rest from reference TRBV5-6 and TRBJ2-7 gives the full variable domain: DAGVTQSPTHLIKTRGQQVTLRCSPKSGHDTVSWYQQALGQGPQFIFQYYEEEERQRGNFPDRFSGHQFPNYSSELNVNALLLGDSALYLCASSLLTVPYEQYFGPGTRLTVT.

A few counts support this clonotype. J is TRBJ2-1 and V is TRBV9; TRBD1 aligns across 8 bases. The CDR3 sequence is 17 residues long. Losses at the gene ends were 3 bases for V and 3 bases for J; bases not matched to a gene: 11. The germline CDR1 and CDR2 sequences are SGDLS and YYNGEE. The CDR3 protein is CASSASDRGTDYNEQFF. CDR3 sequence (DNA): TGTGCCAGCAGCGCTTCCGACAGGGGAACGGACTACAATGAGCAGTTCTTC.

Written as DNA, the CDR3 is TGCAGTGTCGGCCGACCCCTGAAAGAGACCCAGTACTTC. Translated, it gives CSVGRPLKETQYF. This rearrangement joins TRBV20-1 to TRBJ2-5; D uncertain. Between the trimmed V and J ends, which lost 7 bases and 3 bases, there was a span of 15 bases. The CDR3 runs to 13 residues. The germline gives CDR1 DFQATT, CDR2 SNEGSKA (reference sequence).

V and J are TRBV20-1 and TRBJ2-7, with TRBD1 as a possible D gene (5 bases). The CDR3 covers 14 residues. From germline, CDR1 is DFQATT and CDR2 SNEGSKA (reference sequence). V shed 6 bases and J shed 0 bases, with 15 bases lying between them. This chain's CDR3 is CSANGAESSYEQYF. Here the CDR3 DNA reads TGCAGTGCAAATGGGGCGGAAAGCTCCTACGAGCAGTACTTC.

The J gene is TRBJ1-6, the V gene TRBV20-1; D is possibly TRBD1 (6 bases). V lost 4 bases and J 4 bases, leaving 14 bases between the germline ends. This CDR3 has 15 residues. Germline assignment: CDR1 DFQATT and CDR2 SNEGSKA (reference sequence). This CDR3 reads CSAIAGGAYNSPLHF. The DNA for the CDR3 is TGCAGTGCTATTGCTGGGGGGGCTTATAATTCACCCCTCCACTTT.

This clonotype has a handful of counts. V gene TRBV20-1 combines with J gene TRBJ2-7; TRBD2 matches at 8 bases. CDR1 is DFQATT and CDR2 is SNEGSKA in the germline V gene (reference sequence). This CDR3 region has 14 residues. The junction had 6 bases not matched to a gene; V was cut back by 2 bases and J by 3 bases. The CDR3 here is CSARMASGGYEQYF. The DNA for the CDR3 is TGCAGTGCTAGAATGGCGAGCGGGGGCTACGAGCAGTACTTC.